The rows below give T cell receptor beta chains drawn from one sample of a study of beta chain features in type 1 diabetes. Clones were sequenced by immunoSEQ multiplex PCR, and TCRdb holds only the in-frame ones, with some missing. The repertoire holds about 240,000 clones, with 25% to 30% as singletons. The source material was central memory CD4+ T cells from blood. The receptors here all came from a young man in good health. Each CDR3 is given with its conserved first and last residue. The D gene is left open where the match is weak. Clone size is shown for a subset of rows, as once, few, many or a class of expanded clone.

d_gene	v_gene	j_gene	abundance	CDR3nt	CDR3aa
TRBD1	TRBV18	TRBJ2-2	-	TGTGCCAGCTCATACAGGGACAGGGACACCGGGGAGCTGTTTTTT	CASSYRDRDTGELFF
-	TRBV6-6	TRBJ2-2	-	TGTGCCACCAAACCCCGGGAGAAAGATACCGGGGAGCTGTTTTTT	CATKPREKDTGELFF
-	TRBV7-2	TRBJ2-5	-	TGTGCCAGCAGCCGCGGGACTTCAGGACAAGAGACCCAGTACTTC	CASSRGTSGQETQYF
-	TRBV18	TRBJ2-1	few	TGTGCCAGCTCACCATTATTAAATGAGCAGTTCTTC	CASSPLLNEQFF
TRBD1	TRBV5-1	TRBJ1-1	-	TGCGCCAGCAGCCCCGGACAGGGGAAGACTGAAGCTTTCTTT	CASSPGQGKTEAFF
TRBD1	TRBV25-1	TRBJ2-5	few	TGTGCCAGCAGTGGAAACAGGGGCGAGACCCAGTACTTC	CASSGNRGETQYF
-	TRBV29-1	TRBJ1-1	few	TGCAGCGCCCGGACTTATAACACTGAAGCTTTCTTT	CSARTYNTEAFF
-	TRBV7-9	TRBJ1-3	few	TGTGCCAGCAGCTTATTCCCGGACTCTGGAAACACCATATATTTT	CASSLFPDSGNTIYF
-	TRBV4-1	TRBJ2-6	-	TGCGCCAGCAGCCAAGATTCGGGTGAATCCCTCTCTGGGGCCAACGTCCTGACTTTC	CASSQDSGESLSGANVLTF
-	TRBV7-2	TRBJ2-1	-	TGTGCCAGCAGCCTCCGAGCGCGCCCTGAGCAGTTCTTC	CASSLRARPEQFF
TRBD1	TRBV11-2	TRBJ2-1	-	TGTGCCAGCAGCTTGGACAGGCATACCTACAATGAGCAGTTCTTC	CASSLDRHTYNEQFF
TRBD2	TRBV6-5	TRBJ2-5	few	TGTGCCAGCAAGGGGACTACCCCTGGAGAGACCCAGTACTTC	CASKGTTPGETQYF
-	TRBV18	TRBJ2-1	-	TGTGCCAGCTCAAATAACCAAGGGTCCTACAATGAGCAGTTCTTC	CASSNNQGSYNEQFF
TRBD1	TRBV7-2	TRBJ2-5	-	TGTGCCAGCAGCTTCTACAGGGGGTCGGGAGAGACCCAGTACTTC	CASSFYRGSGETQYF
-	TRBV30	TRBJ1-6	-	TGTGCCTGGAGTCGGGCGCAAAACTATAATTCACCCCTCCACTTT	CAWSRAQNYNSPLHF
-	TRBV4-1	TRBJ2-5	few	TGCGCCAGCAGCCAAGTTGAATCCGGGACGGAGACCCAGTACTTC	CASSQVESGTETQYF
-	TRBV7-8	TRBJ1-5	-	TGTGCCAGCAGCTTAGGAGCTGGCACTAATCAGCCCCAGCATTTT	CASSLGAGTNQPQHF
-	TRBV7-2	TRBJ2-1	many	TGTGCCAGCAGCTTATTCGGGACTCCCTCCTACAATGAGCAGTTCTTC	CASSLFGTPSYNEQFF
TRBD2	TRBV7-8	TRBJ2-5	many	TGTGCCAGCAGCATGCTAGCGGCGGGAGAGACCCAGTACTTC	CASSMLAAGETQYF
-	TRBV10-2	TRBJ2-5	few	TGCGCCAGCAGTGTGGGGGCGAAGACCCAGTACTTC	CASSVGAKTQYF
-	TRBV5-1	TRBJ2-7	-	TGCGCCAGCAGCTTGGAGGGAGGCTCTTACGAGCAGTACTTC	CASSLEGGSYEQYF
TRBD2	TRBV6-5	TRBJ2-5	-	TGTGCCAGCAGTTTAACATTTAGCGGGAGAGGGGAGACCCAGTACTTC	CASSLTFSGRGETQYF
-	TRBV18	TRBJ1-1	-	TGTGCCAGCTCACCAATGGGGGGCGCATTTACTGAAGCTTTCTTT	CASSPMGGAFTEAFF
-	TRBV7-8	TRBJ2-7	few	TGTGCCAGCAGCTTAGCGCCGCTAAAGGGCGAGCAGTACTTC	CASSLAPLKGEQYF
-	TRBV7-2	TRBJ1-2	-	TGTGCCAGCAGCTTAGGAGGCGGGGGAGCCCTTGTTGGCTACACCTTC	CASSLGGGGALVGYTF
TRBD2	TRBV5-4	TRBJ2-2	few	TGTGCCAGCAGCACGGGACTTAGCGGGGGAAACACCGGGGAGCTGTTTTTT	CASSTGLSGGNTGELFF
TRBD2	TRBV7-2	TRBJ2-5	few	TGTGCCAGCAGCCCCCCAGCGGGAGGCCGAGAGACCCAGTACTTC	CASSPPAGGRETQYF
-	TRBV9	TRBJ1-5	-	TGTGCCAGCAGCGTAGAGGAGGGGGGTCAGCCCCAGCATTTT	CASSVEEGGQPQHF
-	TRBV5-1	TRBJ2-1	-	TGCGCCAGCAGCTTGGAAGCCCGGGGTGAGCAGTTCTTC	CASSLEARGEQFF